The rows below give T cell receptor beta chains drawn from one sample of a study of long-term antiretroviral therapy in people with HIV. TCRdb's copy holds only in-frame clones and misses some; the assay was immunoSEQ multiplex PCR. The table lists about 16,000 clones, about 84% of them singletons. Material: unsorted PBMCs, obtained less than 1.3 years before starting antiretroviral therapy. All receptors come from a man aged 25-45 years with HIV. Both conserved end residues are part of each CDR3. The D gene is left open where the match is weak. Only part of the rows carry a size: once, few, many, or a class if the clone is expanded.

abundance: NA; v_gene: TRBV7-9; d_gene: NA; j_gene: TRBJ1-1; CDR3aa: CASSLSNTEAFF; CDR3nt: TGTGCCAGCAGCCTGTCGAACACTGAAGCTTTCTTT
abundance: NA; v_gene: TRBV29-1; d_gene: NA; j_gene: TRBJ1-5; CDR3aa: CSVTVSNQPQHF; CDR3nt: TGCAGCGTGACAGTTAGCAATCAGCCCCAGCATTTT
abundance: NA; v_gene: TRBV5-5; d_gene: NA; j_gene: TRBJ1-1; CDR3aa: CASSLYVDLNTEAFF; CDR3nt: TGTGCCAGCAGCTTGTACGTCGACTTGAACACTGAAGCTTTCTTT
abundance: NA; v_gene: TRBV27; d_gene: TRBD1; j_gene: TRBJ2-7; CDR3aa: CASGGQTPYEQYF; CDR3nt: TGTGCCAGCGGGGGACAGACCCCATACGAGCAGTACTTC
abundance: NA; v_gene: TRBV5-6; d_gene: NA; j_gene: TRBJ1-1; CDR3aa: CASSKTRDTEAFF; CDR3nt: TGTGCCAGCAGCAAAACCCGGGACACTGAAGCTTTCTTT
abundance: NA; v_gene: TRBV7-2; d_gene: NA; j_gene: TRBJ2-3; CDR3aa: CASSLDPGAVTDTQYF; CDR3nt: TGTGCCAGCAGCTTAGACCCGGGGGCGGTAACAGATACGCAGTATTTT
abundance: NA; v_gene: TRBV21-1; d_gene: NA; j_gene: TRBJ1-2; CDR3aa: CASSKFVRGFERRGYTF; CDR3nt: TGTGCCAGCAGCAAATTTGTCAGGGGATTCGAACGGCGAGGCTACACCTTC
abundance: NA; v_gene: TRBV4-2; d_gene: TRBD1; j_gene: TRBJ2-1; CDR3aa: CASSHPGTGENEQFF; CDR3nt: TGTGCCAGCAGCCACCCCGGGACAGGGGAGAATGAGCAGTTCTTC
abundance: once; v_gene: TRBV19; d_gene: NA; j_gene: TRBJ1-1; CDR3aa: CASSIAPTQNTEAFF; CDR3nt: TGTGCCAGTAGTATAGCTCCGACCCAGAACACTGAAGCTTTCTTT
abundance: NA; v_gene: TRBV7-3; d_gene: NA; j_gene: TRBJ1-1; CDR3aa: CASSATLSGEAFF; CDR3nt: TGTGCCAGCAGCGCAACGCTATCGGGTGAAGCTTTCTTT
abundance: NA; v_gene: TRBV11-1; d_gene: NA; j_gene: TRBJ2-1; CDR3aa: CASSAQTDEQFF; CDR3nt: TGTGCCAGCAGCGCCCAGACAGATGAGCAGTTCTTC
abundance: NA; v_gene: TRBV5-1; d_gene: TRBD2; j_gene: TRBJ2-7; CDR3aa: CASSFGTSGSYEQYF; CDR3nt: TGCGCCAGCAGCTTCGGGACTAGCGGTTCCTACGAGCAGTACTTC
abundance: NA; v_gene: TRBV6-5; d_gene: TRBD2; j_gene: TRBJ2-7; CDR3aa: CASSPSGLGGNEQYF; CDR3nt: TGTGCCAGCAGCCCCTCGGGACTAGGAGGCAACGAGCAGTACTTC
abundance: NA; v_gene: TRBV6-1; d_gene: NA; j_gene: TRBJ2-7; CDR3aa: CASSELLGSSYEQYF; CDR3nt: TGTGCCAGCAGTGAATTGCTAGGGAGCTCCTACGAGCAGTACTTC
abundance: NA; v_gene: TRBV6-1; d_gene: NA; j_gene: TRBJ2-7; CDR3aa: CASSLTGIYEQYF; CDR3nt: TGTGCCAGCAGTCTTACCGGGATCTACGAGCAGTACTTC
abundance: NA; v_gene: TRBV5-6; d_gene: NA; j_gene: TRBJ1-1; CDR3aa: CASSLVGTEAFF; CDR3nt: TGTGCCAGCAGCTTGGTTGGCACTGAAGCTTTCTTT
abundance: NA; v_gene: TRBV5-1; d_gene: NA; j_gene: TRBJ2-7; CDR3aa: CASSLTDGPYEQYF; CDR3nt: TGCGCCAGCAGCCTCACCGACGGGCCCTACGAGCAGTACTTC
abundance: NA; v_gene: TRBV5-1; d_gene: NA; j_gene: TRBJ1-1; CDR3aa: CASSLDTGIRDTEAFF; CDR3nt: TGCGCCAGCAGCTTGGACACAGGGATTCGGGACACTGAAGCTTTCTTT
abundance: NA; v_gene: TRBV18; d_gene: NA; j_gene: TRBJ2-7; CDR3aa: CASSPVTGEQYF; CDR3nt: TGTGCCAGCTCACCAGTTACAGGCGAGCAGTACTTC
abundance: NA; v_gene: TRBV4-1; d_gene: NA; j_gene: TRBJ1-5; CDR3aa: CASSQDSTYNQPQHF; CDR3nt: TGCGCCAGCAGCCAAGATTCGACTTACAATCAGCCCCAGCATTTT
abundance: NA; v_gene: TRBV27; d_gene: NA; j_gene: TRBJ1-1; CDR3aa: CASRTSPGGGEAFF; CDR3nt: TGTGCCAGCAGAACTTCTCCCGGAGGGGGTGAAGCTTTCTTT
abundance: NA; v_gene: TRBV6-1; d_gene: NA; j_gene: TRBJ2-7; CDR3aa: CASSELFYEQYF; CDR3nt: TGTGCCAGCAGTGAATTGTTCTACGAGCAGTACTTC
abundance: NA; v_gene: TRBV19; d_gene: NA; j_gene: TRBJ2-4; CDR3aa: CASRRTGGGQYF; CDR3nt: TGTGCCAGTAGGCGAACAGGGGGGGGTCAGTACTTC
abundance: NA; v_gene: TRBV29-1; d_gene: NA; j_gene: TRBJ1-1; CDR3aa: CSASLGGMNTEAFF; CDR3nt: TGCAGCGCAAGCCTAGGGGGAATGAACACTGAAGCTTTCTTT
abundance: NA; v_gene: TRBV18; d_gene: TRBD1; j_gene: TRBJ1-2; CDR3aa: CASSPPNPGQGPGYTF; CDR3nt: TGTGCCAGCTCACCGCCCAACCCGGGACAGGGGCCTGGCTACACCTTC
abundance: NA; v_gene: TRBV6-5; d_gene: TRBD1; j_gene: TRBJ1-2; CDR3aa: CASSYRQGLGGYTF; CDR3nt: TGTGCCAGCAGTTACCGACAGGGGTTAGGGGGCTACACCTTC
abundance: NA; v_gene: TRBV19; d_gene: NA; j_gene: TRBJ2-1; CDR3aa: CASSLLAVGQGKNEQFF; CDR3nt: TGTGCCAGTAGTCTCCTCGCGGTAGGGCAGGGGAAGAATGAGCAGTTCTTC
abundance: NA; v_gene: TRBV6-1; d_gene: NA; j_gene: TRBJ1-5; CDR3aa: CASSGLNSNQPQHF; CDR3nt: TGTGCCAGCAGTGGGCTTAATAGCAATCAGCCCCAGCATTTT
abundance: once; v_gene: TRBV27; d_gene: NA; j_gene: TRBJ2-7; CDR3aa: CASSYSPYYEQYF; CDR3nt: TGTGCCAGCAGTTACAGCCCGTATTACGAGCAGTACTTC
abundance: NA; v_gene: TRBV2; d_gene: TRBD1; j_gene: TRBJ2-5; CDR3aa: CAPTGGEETQYF; CDR3nt: TGTGCCCCGACAGGGGGCGAAGAGACCCAGTACTTC
abundance: NA; v_gene: TRBV5-1; d_gene: NA; j_gene: TRBJ1-6; CDR3aa: CASSLEKGTGSPLHF; CDR3nt: TGCGCCAGCAGCTTGGAGAAGGGGACGGGTTCACCCCTCCACTTT
abundance: NA; v_gene: TRBV9; d_gene: NA; j_gene: TRBJ2-2; CDR3aa: CASSVAPTGELFF; CDR3nt: TGTGCCAGCAGCGTAGCCCCAACCGGGGAGCTGTTTTTT
abundance: NA; v_gene: TRBV30; d_gene: NA; j_gene: TRBJ1-1; CDR3aa: CAWYPGGTEAFF; CDR3nt: TGTGCCTGGTACCCTGGAGGGACTGAAGCTTTCTTT
abundance: few; v_gene: TRBV4-1; d_gene: TRBD1; j_gene: TRBJ1-2; CDR3aa: CASSQDLGTGGAGGYTF; CDR3nt: TGCGCCAGCAGCCAAGATCTGGGGACAGGGGGCGCAGGTGGCTACACCTTC
abundance: NA; v_gene: TRBV11-3; d_gene: TRBD1; j_gene: TRBJ2-5; CDR3aa: CASSLGFGTGQETQYF; CDR3nt: TGTGCCAGCAGCTTAGGGTTCGGGACAGGCCAAGAGACCCAGTACTTC
abundance: NA; v_gene: TRBV10-2; d_gene: NA; j_gene: TRBJ2-2; CDR3aa: CASTPQLISANTGELFF; CDR3nt: TGCGCCAGCACACCTCAACTCATTTCCGCGAACACCGGGGAGCTGTTTTTT
abundance: once; v_gene: TRBV28; d_gene: NA; j_gene: TRBJ2-3; CDR3aa: CASSQRPTDTQYF; CDR3nt: TGTGCCAGCAGCCAAAGACCGACAGATACGCAGTATTTT
abundance: NA; v_gene: TRBV28; d_gene: TRBD1; j_gene: TRBJ1-1; CDR3aa: CASSLFTGGGTEAFF; CDR3nt: TGTGCCAGCAGTTTATTTACAGGGGGAGGCACTGAAGCTTTCTTT
abundance: NA; v_gene: TRBV28; d_gene: TRBD2; j_gene: TRBJ2-7; CDR3aa: CASSFPLASSSYEQYF; CDR3nt: TGTGCCAGCAGTTTCCCACTAGCGAGCAGCTCCTACGAGCAGTACTTC
abundance: NA; v_gene: TRBV4-2; d_gene: NA; j_gene: TRBJ2-3; CDR3aa: CASSQATGLHTDTQYF; CDR3nt: TGTGCCAGCAGCCAGGCTACGGGACTTCACACAGATACGCAGTATTTT
abundance: few; v_gene: TRBV25-1; d_gene: NA; j_gene: TRBJ2-7; CDR3aa: CASSESAGIDEQYF; CDR3nt: TGTGCCAGCAGTGAATCGGCAGGGATCGACGAGCAGTACTTC
abundance: NA; v_gene: TRBV19; d_gene: NA; j_gene: TRBJ2-1; CDR3aa: CASSIQGRSSYNEQFF; CDR3nt: TGTGCCAGTAGTATACAGGGACGAAGCTCCTACAATGAGCAGTTCTTC
abundance: few; v_gene: TRBV29-1; d_gene: TRBD1; j_gene: TRBJ2-5; CDR3aa: CSVEADRGRQETQYF; CDR3nt: TGCAGCGTTGAAGCGGACAGGGGACGGCAAGAGACCCAGTACTTC
abundance: NA; v_gene: TRBV6-5; d_gene: NA; j_gene: TRBJ1-2; CDR3aa: CASSYSSGGTGYTF; CDR3nt: TGTGCCAGCAGTTACTCGAGCGGGGGTACTGGCTACACCTTC
abundance: NA; v_gene: TRBV6-5; d_gene: NA; j_gene: TRBJ2-3; CDR3aa: CASSYSTSSDTQYF; CDR3nt: TGTGCCAGCAGTTACTCAACTAGCTCAGATACGCAGTATTTT
abundance: few; v_gene: TRBV29-1; d_gene: TRBD2; j_gene: TRBJ2-7; CDR3aa: CSVRRESYEQYF; CDR3nt: TGCAGCGTGAGGCGGGAGTCCTACGAGCAGTACTTC
abundance: NA; v_gene: TRBV12-5; d_gene: NA; j_gene: TRBJ2-7; CDR3aa: CASGNRVPSEQYF; CDR3nt: TGTGCTAGTGGTAACAGGGTGCCTAGCGAGCAGTACTTC
abundance: few; v_gene: TRBV19; d_gene: NA; j_gene: TRBJ2-1; CDR3aa: CASSIDPAPSNEQFF; CDR3nt: TGTGCCAGTAGTATAGATCCGGCCCCCAGCAATGAGCAGTTCTTC
abundance: NA; v_gene: TRBV15; d_gene: TRBD1; j_gene: TRBJ1-5; CDR3aa: CATSRDLQGVLNQPQHF; CDR3nt: TGTGCCACCAGCAGAGACCTACAGGGGGTACTTAATCAGCCCCAGCATTTT
abundance: NA; v_gene: TRBV15; d_gene: NA; j_gene: TRBJ2-3; CDR3aa: CATSRDPQAQSTDTQYF; CDR3nt: TGTGCCACCAGCAGAGATCCCCAAGCACAAAGCACAGATACGCAGTATTTT
abundance: NA; v_gene: TRBV7-9; d_gene: TRBD2; j_gene: TRBJ2-7; CDR3aa: CASRSYSGGAHEQYF; CDR3nt: TGTGCCAGCAGATCCTATAGCGGGGGGGCCCACGAGCAGTACTTC
abundance: NA; v_gene: TRBV18; d_gene: NA; j_gene: TRBJ2-2; CDR3aa: CASAGAGTGELFF; CDR3nt: TGTGCCAGCGCCGGAGCAGGGACCGGGGAGCTGTTTTTT
abundance: NA; v_gene: TRBV28; d_gene: NA; j_gene: TRBJ1-2; CDR3aa: CASRSPVWVYTF; CDR3nt: TGTGCCAGCAGGTCTCCGGTTTGGGTCTACACCTTC
abundance: NA; v_gene: TRBV2; d_gene: NA; j_gene: TRBJ2-7; CDR3aa: CASSESRGGEQYF; CDR3nt: TGTGCCAGCAGTGAATCTAGGGGAGGTGAGCAGTACTTC